This TCR beta chain was retrieved from a study of early T cells in non-severe SARS-CoV-2 infection. Study at large: With bulk RNA from unsorted whole blood as input, sequencing yielded unpaired chains.

From the 5' RACE reads, TCRdb called clonotypes with MiXCR, one entry per CDR3 protein. Of roughly 100,000 distinct CDR3 sequences in the sample, about 12% are singletons; the top ten hold less than 8%. With V trimmed by 6 bases and J by 4 bases, 6 bases remained unmatched. The CDR3 runs to 14 residues. CDR1 is MDHEN and CDR2 is SYDVKM in the germline V gene. This clonotype came up many times. This chain joins TRBV28 and TRBJ2-5; TRBD2 aligns across 9 bases. The sample taken for sequencing was whole blood. This TCR was recovered from an adult who was a healthcare worker with PCR-confirmed SARS-CoV-2 infection or an uninfected control (not recorded which). The CDR3 is CASSLAGVGETQYF. The CDR3 DNA reads as TGTGCCAGCAGCTTAGCGGGAGTTGGAGAGACCCAGTACTTC.